The 30 T cell receptor beta chains below were found in one sample sequenced in a study of cytomegalovirus exposure and HLA in healthy donors. Clones were read by immunoSEQ multiplex PCR, and TCRdb kept only the in-frame ones, dropping some. The profile covers approximately 76,000 clones, with roughly 95% appearing a single time and approximately 3.5% taken by the ten largest. Material for sequencing was PBMCs. Every receptor here comes from a woman between 18 and 29 years old in good health and CMV-seropositive.

J is TRBJ2-7 and V is TRBV7-3; TRBD2 aligns across 7 bases. J lost 3 bases, V lost 2 bases, and 7 bases had no gene match. The germline CDR1 and CDR2 sequences are SGHTA and FQGTGA. The CDR3 has 15 residues. CDR3 loop: CASSLGAGDNYEQYF. The CDR3 coding sequence is TGTGCCAGCAGCTTAGGGGCGGGGGATAACTACGAGCAGTACTTC.

V usage is TRBV18 and J usage is TRBJ1-3, with 9 bases that match TRBD1. This CDR3 is built from 16 residues. The V and J ends lost 6 bases and 0 bases, in that order; junction bases with no gene match: 6. In germline, CDR1 is KGHSH, CDR2 LQKENI. CDR3 residues: CASSKGQGGSGNTIYF. Written as DNA, the CDR3 is TGTGCCAGCTCCAAGGGACAGGGAGGCTCTGGAAACACCATATATTTT.

The chain couples TRBV9 to TRBJ2-3, with 12 bases that match TRBD2. The CDR3 length is 17 residues. The junction had 12 bases not matched to a gene; V was cut back by 3 bases and J by 7 bases. Germline V gene lookup returns CDR1 SGDLS and CDR2 YYNGEE. CDR3 nucleotide sequence: TGTGCCAGCAGCGCTAGTGTGACTAGCGGGAGTGCATATACGCAGTATTTT. It is translated as CASSASVTSGSAYTQYF. Based on the CDR3 plus reference TRBV9 and TRBJ2-3, the full variable domain is DSGVTQTPKHLITATGQRVTLRCSPRSGDLSVYWYQQSLDQGLQFLIQYYNGEERAKGNILERFSAQQFPDLHSELNLSSLELGDSALYFCASSASVTSGSAYTQYFGPGTRLTVL.

The rearrangement links TRBV4-2 to TRBJ2-3; 9 nucleotides match TRBD1. This CDR3 is 14 amino acids long. The germline V gene has CDR1 LGHNA and CDR2 YNFKEQ. Trimming took 8 bases from V and 3 from J; bases not matched to a gene: 6. This CDR3 is CASSYRGPTDTQYF. CDR3 nucleotides: TGTGCCAGCTCATACAGGGGGCCGACAGATACGCAGTATTTT.

The V and J genes are TRBV7-8 and TRBJ2-2; the match to TRBD1 covers 8 bases. The CDR3 contains 15 residues. Unmatched junction bases numbered 5, after V lost 4 bases and J lost 4 bases. Germline V gene lookup returns CDR1 SGHVS and CDR2 FQNEAQ. CDR3 sequence: CASSSGQETTGELFF. The CDR3 DNA sequence: TGTGCCAGCAGCTCGGGACAGGAAACCACCGGGGAGCTGTTTTTT. The complete variable domain, with remaining parts taken from reference TRBV7-8 and TRBJ2-2, reads GAGVSQSPRYKVAKRGQDVALRCDPISGHVSLFWYQQALGQGPEFLTYFQNEAQLDKSGLPSDRFFAERPEGSVSTLKIQRTQQEDSAVYLCASSSGQETTGELFFGEGSRLTVL.

The chain combines TRBV28 with TRBJ2-3, with D maybe TRBD2 (6 bases). V gave up 2 bases and J gave up 0 bases, with 12 bases separating them. The CDR3 sequence is 16 residues long. Looked up from germline, CDR1 is MDHEN and CDR2 is SYDVKM. CDR3 region: CASSLDPGTSTDTQYF. The CDR3 nucleotides are TGTGCCAGCAGTTTAGATCCAGGGACTAGCACAGATACGCAGTATTTT.

Points on this clone: Other DNA sequences in this specimen translate into the identical CDR3. V is TRBV7-2 and J is TRBJ1-1, with D possibly matching TRBD1 (5 bases). Trimming removed 5 bases from V and 5 bases from J, with 12 bases in between. Germline assignment: CDR1 SGHTA and CDR2 FQGNSA. The CDR3 contains 13 residues. The DNA for the CDR3 is TGTGCCAGCAGCCTGCGCCGGGGGACTGAAGCTTTCTTT. Its protein is CASSLRRGTEAFF.

The rearrangement joins TRBV4-3 to TRBJ2-7; 11 bases align to TRBD2. Trimming at V came to 1 base and at J to 5 bases, leaving 10 bases not matched to a gene. There are 17 residues in the CDR3. Germline values: CDR1 LGHNA, CDR2 YSLEER. CDR3 protein: CASSQGLELAGVDEQYF. DNA for the CDR3: TGCGCCAGCAGCCAAGGCCTCGAACTAGCGGGAGTCGACGAGCAGTACTTC.

The CDR3 spells CASTHGQGPQETQYF. CDR3 nucleotide sequence: TGTGCCAGCACCCACGGACAGGGTCCCCAAGAGACCCAGTACTTC. This chain joins TRBV13 and TRBJ2-5, with 8 positions matching TRBD1. The CDR3 extends over 15 amino acids. Per germline, CDR1 PRHDT and CDR2 FYEKMQ (reference sequence). The V gene end was trimmed by 7 bases and the J gene end by 1 base; junction bases not matched to a gene: 8.

This chain uses TRBV2 with TRBJ2-7; a possible D gene is TRBD1 (6 bases). Germline CDR1 reads SNHLY; CDR2 reads FYNNEI. This CDR3 contains 14 residues. Trimming removed 6 bases at V and 0 bases at J, with 12 bases between. CDR3 residues: CASREQGSSYEQYF. The CDR3 coding sequence is TGTGCCAGCAGGGAACAGGGAAGCTCCTACGAGCAGTACTTC.

The chain recombines TRBV6-1 with TRBJ1-5, with a possible D match to TRBD1 (5 bases). The CDR3 consists of 13 residues. Trimming shortened V by 3 bases and J by 6 bases, and 9 bases separated the two germline ends. Per germline, CDR1 MNHNS and CDR2 SASEGT. The CDR3 spells CASSDREGQPQHF. CDR3 coding DNA: TGTGCCAGCAGTGACAGGGAGGGTCAGCCCCAGCATTTT.

The chain couples TRBV7-2 to TRBJ2-7; no clear D gene. V was pared by 4 bases and J by 4 bases, with 5 bases between. The CDR3 loop spans 11 amino acids. Germline values: CDR1 SGHTA, CDR2 FQGNSA. The CDR3 region is CASSSQYEQYF. The DNA of the CDR3 is TGTGCCAGCAGCTCCCAGTACGAGCAGTACTTC.

About this clone itself: Other DNA sequences of this sample code for an identical CDR3. The V gene is TRBV9, the J gene TRBJ2-5; 9 positions agree with TRBD1. The germline CDR1 and CDR2 sequences are SGDLS and YYNGEE. J gave up 5 bases and V 0 bases, and 2 bases lay outside the gene matches. This CDR3 is built from 14 residues. This CDR3 reads CASSVDRGQETQYF. DNA for the CDR3: TGTGCCAGCAGCGTAGACAGGGGGCAGGAGACCCAGTACTTC.

The rearrangement links TRBV11-3 to TRBJ2-1; maybe TRBD2 (5 bases). CDR1 SGHNT and CDR2 YENEEA come from the germline V gene. The CDR3 totals 14 residues. The V end lost 0 bases, the J end lost 9 bases, and 12 bases lay between the germline ends. The CDR3 loop is CASSLDLGASEQFF. DNA for the CDR3: TGTGCCAGCAGCTTAGATCTGGGAGCGAGTGAGCAGTTCTTC.

The chain uses TRBV4-1 and TRBJ1-2, with D tentatively TRBD1 (6 bases). Trimming took 2 bases from V and 5 from J, leaving 15 bases between them. This CDR3 is 15 amino acids long. Germline assignment: CDR1 MGHRA and CDR2 YSYEKL. Here the CDR3 reads CASSQSIRGGYGYTF. Written as DNA, the CDR3 is TGCGCCAGCAGCCAATCCATCAGGGGTGGTTATGGCTACACCTTC.

V usage is TRBV9 and J usage is TRBJ2-7; 7 nucleotides align to TRBD2. The V gene end was trimmed by 3 bases and the J gene end by 2 bases; junction bases not matched to a gene: 2. The germline V gene has CDR1 SGDLS and CDR2 YYNGEE. The CDR3 length is 13 residues. CDR3 nucleotides: TGTGCCAGCAGCGGGAGCGGGGCCTACGAGCAGTACTTC. It encodes CASSGSGAYEQYF.

The sample holds one count of this clone. This sequence joins TRBV12-5 and TRBJ2-5, with no clear D. In germline, CDR1 is LGHNT, CDR2 FRNRAP. The CDR3 is 13 residues long. Trimming removed 9 bases from V and 1 base from J, with 12 bases in between. The CDR3 protein is CASNRDIQETQYF. The CDR3 DNA follows: TGTGCTAGCAACCGAGACATCCAAGAGACCCAGTACTTC.

Remarks on this clone: The germline gene is not matched at one end of the junction; a read error may be the cause. The chain recombines TRBV7-8 with TRBJ2-1; D is possibly TRBD2 (6 bases). The CDR3 length is 16 residues. CDR1 SGHVS and CDR2 FQNEAQ come from the germline V gene. In nucleotides, the CDR3 is TGTGCCAGCAGCTCCCTAGGGGACTGGTCCTCCAATGAGCAGTTCTTC. It yields the protein CASSSLGDWSSNEQFF. The full variable domain, its missing parts supplied by reference TRBV7-8 and TRBJ2-1, is GAGVSQSPRYKVAKRGQDVALRCDPISGHVSLFWYQQALGQGPEFLTYFQNEAQLDKSGLPSDRFFAERPEGSVSTLKIQRTQQEDSAVYLCASSSLGDWSSNEQFFGPGTRLTVL.

J is TRBJ1-1 and V is TRBV5-1, with D hard to call. Looked up from germline, CDR1 is SGHRS and CDR2 is YFSETQ. The CDR3 loop spans 12 amino acids. Trimming shortened V by 1 base and J by 4 bases, and 5 bases separated the two germline ends. CDR3 DNA: TGCGCCAGCAGCTTGACAAGCACTGAAGCTTTCTTT. It codes for CASSLTSTEAFF.

V and J are TRBV5-1 and TRBJ2-3; TRBD1 agrees at 9 bases. Germline CDR1 is SGHRS and CDR2 is YFSETQ. This CDR3 region has 16 residues. Trimming removed 0 bases from V and 4 bases from J; junction bases left unmatched: 6. CDR3 in amino acids: CASSLAGQGPADTQYF. CDR3 bases: TGCGCCAGCAGCTTGGCAGGACAGGGGCCCGCAGATACGCAGTATTTT.

The chain has TRBV4-2 and TRBJ2-2; D might be TRBD2 (7 bases). This CDR3 is built from 16 residues. The germline V gene has CDR1 LGHNA and CDR2 YNFKEQ. Trimming removed 1 base at V and 8 bases at J, with 17 bases between. The DNA of the CDR3 is TGTGCCAGCAGCCAAGTATTCGGGGGGCAGGGAGGGGAGCTGTTTTTT. Translated: CASSQVFGGQGGELFF.

J is TRBJ2-1 and V is TRBV7-8; a possible D gene is TRBD2 (6 bases). Germline V CDR1 and CDR2: SGHVS, FQNEAQ. Trimming removed 1 base at V and 12 bases at J, with 22 bases between. The CDR3 contains 16 residues. CDR3 amino acids: CASSLGGTPSILAQFF. The CDR3 coding sequence is TGTGCCAGCAGCTTAGGAGGGACTCCTTCGATTTTGGCGCAGTTCTTC.

This chain uses TRBV5-1 with TRBJ1-2; TRBD1 is a possible D gene (6 bases). The CDR3 runs 13 residues. V lost 2 bases to trimming and J lost 8 bases, with 13 bases between them. CDR1 is SGHRS, CDR2 YFSETQ, per germline. CDR3 in DNA: TGCGCCAGCAGCTTACAGGGAAGGGACGGCTACACCTTC. It encodes CASSLQGRDGYTF.

The CDR3 protein is CASSKMAGALETQYF. The CDR3 DNA reads as TGTGCCAGCAGTAAAATGGCGGGGGCTTTAGAGACCCAGTACTTC. The chain combines TRBV6-5 with TRBJ2-5, with D possibly matching TRBD2 (7 bases). Per germline, CDR1 MNHEY and CDR2 SVGAGI. V lost 5 bases and J 4 bases, leaving 17 bases between the germline ends. The length of the CDR3 is 15 residues.

J is TRBJ2-1 and V is TRBV7-2, with 8 bases identical to TRBD2. Germline V lookup: CDR1 SGHTA, CDR2 FQGNSA. CDR3 length: 15 amino acids. J was trimmed by 3 bases and V by 8 bases; bases with no gene match: 9. This chain's CDR3 is CASPEREGHYNEQFF. As DNA, the CDR3 is TGTGCCAGCCCTGAACGGGAGGGCCACTACAATGAGCAGTTCTTC.

This sequence joins TRBV7-2 and TRBJ1-2; tentative D call: TRBD1 (6 bases). This CDR3 contains 13 residues. Trimming left V 1 base short and J 4 bases short, with 7 bases between. The germline CDR1 and CDR2 sequences are SGHTA and FQGNSA. The DNA of the CDR3 is TGTGCCAGCAGCTTAGAACAGGGCTATGGCTACACCTTC. Its protein is CASSLEQGYGYTF.

This clone appeared once. V and J are TRBV5-6 and TRBJ1-1; possible D gene TRBD1, 5 bases. In germline, CDR1 is SGHDT, CDR2 YYEEEE. CDR3 length: 15 residues. V was trimmed by 0 bases and J by 5 bases, leaving 14 bases between them. The CDR3 sequence is CASSLEGREETEAFF. The CDR3 DNA is TGTGCCAGCAGCTTGGAGGGCAGGGAAGAAACTGAAGCTTTCTTT.

The chain carries TRBV25-1 and TRBJ2-1; D may be TRBD2 (5 bases). Germline loops: CDR1 MGHDK, CDR2 SYGVNS. The CDR3 runs to 13 residues. V shed 4 bases and J shed 6 bases, with 10 bases lying between them. CDR3 nucleotides: TGTGCCAGCAGTGTACCCGGAGGCAATGAGCAGTTCTTC. It specifies CASSVPGGNEQFF.

This chain joins TRBV19 and TRBJ1-5; 11 bases match TRBD1. This CDR3 spans 14 amino acids. Germline loops: CDR1 LNHDA, CDR2 SQIVND (reference sequence). The trim removed 11 bases at V and 2 bases at J, leaving 5 bases unmatched. The CDR3 is CAGGGQGGNQPQHF. In DNA, the CDR3 is TGTGCCGGGGGGGGACAGGGGGGCAATCAGCCCCAGCATTTT.

The rearrangement links TRBV11-2 to TRBJ2-7; D unclear. V lost 1 base, J lost 1 base, and 8 bases lay in between. The V gene's germline CDR1 is SGHAT and CDR2 FQNNGV. The CDR3 loop spans 14 amino acids. CDR3 amino acids: CASSLGRVSYEQYF. The CDR3 DNA sequence: TGTGCCAGCAGCTTAGGTCGAGTTTCCTACGAGCAGTACTTC.